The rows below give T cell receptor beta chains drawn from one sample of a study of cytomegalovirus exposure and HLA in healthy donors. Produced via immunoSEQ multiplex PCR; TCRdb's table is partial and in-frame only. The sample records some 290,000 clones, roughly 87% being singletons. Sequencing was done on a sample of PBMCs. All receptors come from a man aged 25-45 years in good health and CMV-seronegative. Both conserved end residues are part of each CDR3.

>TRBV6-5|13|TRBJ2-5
CASRGTYQETQYF
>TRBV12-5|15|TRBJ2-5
CASAVSWGGQETQYF
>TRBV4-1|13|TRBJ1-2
CASSLQEGYGYTF
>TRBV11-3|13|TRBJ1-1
CASSFRQNTEAFF
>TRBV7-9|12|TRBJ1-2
CASSLGGEGYTF
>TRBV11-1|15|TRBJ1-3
CASSPTGDQGNTIYF
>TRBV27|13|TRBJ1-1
CASSYRGETEAFF
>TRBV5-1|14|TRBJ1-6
CASSLGQDNSPLHF
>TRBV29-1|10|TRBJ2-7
CSVVRDEQYF
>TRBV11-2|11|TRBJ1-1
CASSLSVEAFF
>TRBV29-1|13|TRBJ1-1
CSVADRGNTEAFF
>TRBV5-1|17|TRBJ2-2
CASSLLGQGPLTGELFF
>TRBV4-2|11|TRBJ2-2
CASSQSGGLFF
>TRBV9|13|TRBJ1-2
CASREAGPPGYTF
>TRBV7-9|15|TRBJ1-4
CASSLIIGGNEKLFF
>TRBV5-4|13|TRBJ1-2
CASSLLNTYGYTF
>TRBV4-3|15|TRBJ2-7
CASSLNVQGRYEQYF
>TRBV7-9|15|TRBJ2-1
CASSDRTGFVNEQFF
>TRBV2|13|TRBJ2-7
CASRGTSGWEQYF
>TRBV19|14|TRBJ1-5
CASSTTGNNQPQHF
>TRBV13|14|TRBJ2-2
CASSVPAGAGELFF
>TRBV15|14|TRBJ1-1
CATSRGRVATEAFF
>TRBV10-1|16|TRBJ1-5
CASSPPGQGRNQPQHF
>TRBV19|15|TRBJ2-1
CASSTLDSSYNEQFF
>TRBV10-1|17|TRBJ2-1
CASSPGLAGGAYNEQFF
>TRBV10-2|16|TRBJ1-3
CASRAGQLTSGNTIYF